What follows are 21 T cell receptor beta chains derived from one specimen sequenced in a study of a mutant IDH1 vaccine in newly diagnosed glioma. Their target antigens are unknown. Measured with immunoSEQ multiplex PCR; TCRdb has only the in-frame clones, and not every one. The sample records around 78,000 clones, almost 85% being singletons. As for time point: week 23, last vaccination. Doses comprised 300 ug of mutant IDH1 20-mer peptide each, plus topical imiquimod. The source was PBMCs, collected from a glioma patient whose treatment included an IDH1 peptide vaccine. The receptors stem from a man aged 25-40 years with glioma. Some clones in this sample may be carry-over from other donors' samples.

The sample holds one count of this clone. The chain combines TRBV11-2 with TRBJ1-4; the D gene is possibly TRBD1 (5 bases). Germline lookup yields CDR1 SGHAT and CDR2 FQNNGV. V was clipped by 1 base and J by 8 bases, with 20 bases between them. The CDR3 has 17 amino acids. The CDR3 here is CASSLGYHGQGGEKLFF. The CDR3 DNA sequence: TGTGCCAGCAGCTTAGGATATCACGGGCAGGGAGGCGAAAAACTGTTTTTT.

This clone appeared a single time. The chain joins TRBV5-6 to TRBJ2-7, with 9 bases fitting TRBD2. From germline, CDR1 is SGHDT and CDR2 YYEEEE. The CDR3 has 14 residues. J gave up 2 bases and V 1 base, and 1 base lay outside the gene matches. The DNA of the CDR3 is TGTGCCAGCAGCTTGCTAGCGGGGCCCTACGAGCAGTACTTC. Encoded protein: CASSLLAGPYEQYF.

CDR3 sequence (DNA): TGTGCCAGCAAAGCTAGGACCGATGGAACTGAAGCTTTCTTT. This sequence encodes CASKARTDGTEAFF. The V and J genes are TRBV6-1 and TRBJ1-1; D call uncertain. The V end was cut by 7 bases, the J end by 5 bases, with 17 bases between. This CDR3 contains 14 residues. Germline loops: CDR1 MNHNS, CDR2 SASEGT.

This clone showed up just a few times. The chain is built from TRBV14 and TRBJ2-1; D gene ambiguous. Germline V gene sequence: CDR1 SGHDN, CDR2 FVKESK. The V end lost 6 bases, the J end lost 16 bases, and 22 bases lay between the germline ends. This CDR3 has 13 residues. The CDR3 DNA is TGTGCCAGCAGTCAGGCGGTAAGAGGACCTCTTTTCTTC. Protein: CASSQAVRGPLFF.

J is TRBJ1-1 and V is TRBV4-3; 9 bases agree with TRBD1. Germline CDR1 reads LGHNA; CDR2 reads YSLEER. Trimming at V came to 5 bases and at J to 1 base, leaving 2 bases not matched to a gene. The CDR3 sequence is 14 residues long. The DNA of the CDR3 is TGCGCCAGCAGCTGGGACAGGGCGAACACTGAAGCTTTCTTT. Translating gives CASSWDRANTEAFF.

V usage is TRBV2 and J usage is TRBJ1-5, with D unresolved. There are 16 residues in the CDR3. Deletions cut 0 bases from V and 0 bases from J, with 9 bases between. Looked up from germline, CDR1 is SNHLY and CDR2 is FYNNEI. The CDR3 protein is CASSEAVGGSNQPQHF. As DNA, the CDR3 is TGTGCCAGCAGTGAAGCCGTGGGTGGTAGCAATCAGCCCCAGCATTTT.

The chain recombines TRBV5-6 with TRBJ1-2; TRBD1 matches at 9 bases. The CDR3 is 16 amino acids. V dropped 2 bases and J dropped 4; count of bases not matched to a gene: 9. CDR1 is SGHDT and CDR2 is YYEEEE in the germline V gene. The CDR3 DNA is TGTGCCAGCAGCTTTGGGACAGGGTCGGGGGTCTATGGCTACACCTTC. Encoded protein: CASSFGTGSGVYGYTF.

V is TRBV6-5 and J is TRBJ2-7; weak D call: TRBD2 (6 bases). This CDR3 has 16 residues. V was pared by 1 base and J by 2 bases, with 15 bases between. CDR1 is MNHEY and CDR2 is SVGAGI in the germline V gene. The CDR3 DNA follows: TGTGCCAGCAGTTACTACGCGGGATACGCCCCCTACGAGCAGTACTTC. This codes for CASSYYAGYAPYEQYF.

This clone appeared a single time. The V and J genes are TRBV29-1 and TRBJ1-4, with D possibly being TRBD1 (6 bases). V was pared by 1 base and J by 8 bases, with 17 bases between. The CDR3 sequence is 15 residues long. CDR1 is SQVTM and CDR2 is ANQGSEA in the germline V gene. The CDR3 is CSVEVIGGAREKLFF. The CDR3 DNA follows: TGCAGCGTTGAAGTAATTGGGGGGGCCAGGGAAAAACTGTTTTTT.

The chain recombines TRBV27 with TRBJ1-2; TRBD1 matches 9 bases. In germline, CDR1 is MNHEY, CDR2 SMNVEV (reference sequence). There are 16 residues in the CDR3. Unmatched junction bases numbered 9, after V lost 5 bases and J lost 2 bases. In DNA, the CDR3 is TGTGCCAGCAGTCCACGAGGACAGGGGAGAAACTATGGCTACACCTTC. Its translation: CASSPRGQGRNYGYTF.

A few counts support this clone. The genes are TRBV7-2 and TRBJ2-3; D is possibly TRBD1 (6 bases). Germline CDR1 and CDR2: SGHTA and FQGNSA. The V end was cut by 3 bases, the J end by 5 bases, with 12 bases between. The CDR3 sequence is 14 residues long. The CDR3 sequence: CASSFDRWKDTQYF. CDR3 sequence (DNA): TGTGCCAGCAGCTTTGACAGGTGGAAAGATACGCAGTATTTT.

V and J are TRBV28 and TRBJ2-7, with 9 bases that match TRBD1. Germline CDR1 and CDR2: MDHEN and SYDVKM. The CDR3 has 11 residues. In DNA form, the CDR3 reads TGTGAGGACAGGGGATTCAACGAGCAGTACTTC. Translation gives CEDRGFNEQYF.

As DNA, the CDR3 is TGTGCCAGCAGCTCTTTAACCACCGGGGCGGGGTATGGCTACACCTTC. Its protein is CASSSLTTGAGYGYTF. The chain combines TRBV5-4 with TRBJ1-2, with D possibly matching TRBD1 (5 bases). With 3 bases removed from V and 5 bases from J, the gap between germline ends came to 20 bases. CDR1 and CDR2 (germline): SGHNT, YYREEE (reference sequence). The CDR3 totals 16 residues.

This clone is a singleton in its sample. V usage is TRBV7-2 and J usage is TRBJ2-6; D may correspond to TRBD1 or TRBD2 (7 bases each). Germline CDR1 reads SGHTA; CDR2 reads FQGNSA. V was cut by 5 bases and J by 3 bases, with 20 bases left in between. The length of the CDR3 is 18 residues. This CDR3 is CASSPQGGGYLGANVLTF. CDR3 nucleotide sequence: TGTGCCAGCAGCCCCCAGGGGGGGGGATATCTTGGGGCCAACGTCCTGACTTTC.

This clone was observed once. The rearrangement uses TRBV27 and TRBJ2-1; 7 nucleotides agree with TRBD1. V lost 4 bases and J lost 0; bases outside the gene matches: 9. Per germline, CDR1 MNHEY and CDR2 SMNVEV (reference sequence). The CDR3 sequence is 17 residues long. The DNA for the CDR3 is TGTGCCAGCAGTTCCCCGGGACAGTTTGGCTCCTACAATGAGCAGTTCTTC. Its translation is CASSSPGQFGSYNEQFF.

V and J are TRBV30 and TRBJ2-7; no clear D. Germline-derived CDR1 and CDR2 are GTSNPN and SVGIG (reference sequence). Trimming shortened V by 0 bases and J by 5 bases, and 17 bases separated the two germline ends. CDR3 size: 15 residues. The CDR3 region has the DNA TGTGCCTGGAGTGTACCCGTTGTAGCCCCCCACGAGCAGTACTTC. Residues: CAWSVPVVAPHEQYF.

V is TRBV5-6 and J is TRBJ2-5; D is uncertain. The CDR3 runs to 12 residues. The ends were cut back, 1 base at V and 5 bases at J, with 6 bases in the middle. Germline loops: CDR1 SGHDT, CDR2 YYEEEE. This CDR3 reads CASSLRWETQYF. For the CDR3, the DNA is TGTGCCAGCAGCTTGAGGTGGGAGACCCAGTACTTC.

This clone was counted a few times. V and J are TRBV2 and TRBJ2-7; perhaps TRBD1 as D (5 bases). CDR1 SNHLY and CDR2 FYNNEI come from the germline V gene. Trimming removed 5 bases at V and 7 bases at J, with 9 bases between. This CDR3 has 11 residues. CDR3: CASSPDTEQYF. In DNA, the CDR3 is TGTGCCAGCAGTCCGGACACAGAGCAGTACTTC.

The chain has TRBV2 and TRBJ2-7, with D uncertain. Germline V gene lookup returns CDR1 SNHLY and CDR2 FYNNEI. This CDR3 region has 11 residues. V lost 4 bases and J 5 bases, leaving 6 bases between the germline ends. The CDR3 DNA sequence: TGTGCCAGCAGTGTCGACAACGAGCAGTACTTC. This translates into CASSVDNEQYF.

J is TRBJ2-1 and V is TRBV10-2; D possibly corresponds to TRBD2 (6 bases). Germline CDR1 and CDR2: WSHSY and SAAADI. The ends were cut back, 2 bases at V and 5 bases at J, with 10 bases in the middle. The CDR3 length is 14 residues. CDR3 protein: CASSEGGWDNEQFF. The CDR3, as DNA: TGCGCCAGCAGTGAGGGGGGGTGGGACAATGAGCAGTTCTTC.

This chain joins TRBV25-1 and TRBJ2-3; D may match TRBD1 or TRBD2 (5 bases each). The V end was cut by 2 bases, the J end by 4 bases, with 13 bases between. Germline V CDR1 and CDR2: MGHDK, SYGVNS. CDR3 length: 15 residues. CDR3: CASSELGDVADTQYF. DNA of the CDR3: TGTGCCAGCAGTGAACTTGGGGACGTAGCAGATACGCAGTATTTT.